The rows below give T cell receptor beta chains drawn from one sample of a study of T cells in localized non-small cell lung cancer. Clones were read by immunoSEQ multiplex PCR, and TCRdb kept only the in-frame ones, dropping some. The table has about 54,000 clones, about 83% seen once. The sequenced sample was peripheral blood, obtained before any cancer treatment. The source of these receptors is a female donor older than 55 with stage II squamous cell lung carcinoma. Both conserved end residues are part of each CDR3. The order of the fields is V gene, J gene, CDR3 protein.

>TRBV6-1|TRBJ1-1
CASSETIGGGRSTEAFF
>TRBV4-3|TRBJ2-3
CASTFAGAPTDTQYF
>TRBV11-2|TRBJ2-7
CASSSGRRVYEQYF
>TRBV19|TRBJ2-1
CASTAGSGRQFF
>TRBV5-6|TRBJ1-1
CASSELGARERSEAFF
>TRBV9|TRBJ1-4
CASSGTGLPTNEKLFF
>TRBV5-5|TRBJ1-5
CASSLAEGTVGPQHF
>TRBV7-9|TRBJ1-2
CASRDGANYGYTF
>TRBV6-1|TRBJ2-7
CASNRQGESYEQYF
>TRBV19|TRBJ1-6
CASSIQGQGNNSPLHF
>TRBV18|TRBJ2-7
CASSPPVQYYEQYF
>TRBV5-1|TRBJ1-4
CASSLENRGQTNEKLFF
>TRBV20-1|TRBJ1-5
CSAGSNQPQHF
>TRBV18|TRBJ1-2
CASSPERGYTF